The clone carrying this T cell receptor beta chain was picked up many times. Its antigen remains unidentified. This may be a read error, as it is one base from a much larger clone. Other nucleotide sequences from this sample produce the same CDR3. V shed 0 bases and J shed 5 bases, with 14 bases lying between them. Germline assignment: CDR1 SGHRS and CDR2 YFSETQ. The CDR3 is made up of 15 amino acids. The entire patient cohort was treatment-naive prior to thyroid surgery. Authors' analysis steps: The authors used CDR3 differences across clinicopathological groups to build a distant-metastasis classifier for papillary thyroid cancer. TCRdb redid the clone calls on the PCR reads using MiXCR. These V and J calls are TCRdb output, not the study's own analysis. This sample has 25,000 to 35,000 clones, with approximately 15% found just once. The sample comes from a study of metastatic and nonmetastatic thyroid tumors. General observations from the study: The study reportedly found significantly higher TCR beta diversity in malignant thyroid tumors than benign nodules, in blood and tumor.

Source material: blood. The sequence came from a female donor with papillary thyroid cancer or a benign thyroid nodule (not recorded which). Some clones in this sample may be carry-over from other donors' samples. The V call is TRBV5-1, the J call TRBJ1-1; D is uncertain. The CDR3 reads CASSLAHSGETEAFF. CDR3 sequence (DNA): TGCGCCAGCAGCTTGGCCCACTCTGGAGAAACTGAAGCTTTCTTT. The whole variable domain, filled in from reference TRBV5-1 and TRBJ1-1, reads KAGVTQTPRYLIKTRGQQVTLSCSPISGHRSVSWYQQTPGQGLQFLFEYFSETQRNKGNFPGRFSGRQFSNSRSEMNVSTLELGDSALYLCASSLAHSGETEAFFGQGTRLTVV.